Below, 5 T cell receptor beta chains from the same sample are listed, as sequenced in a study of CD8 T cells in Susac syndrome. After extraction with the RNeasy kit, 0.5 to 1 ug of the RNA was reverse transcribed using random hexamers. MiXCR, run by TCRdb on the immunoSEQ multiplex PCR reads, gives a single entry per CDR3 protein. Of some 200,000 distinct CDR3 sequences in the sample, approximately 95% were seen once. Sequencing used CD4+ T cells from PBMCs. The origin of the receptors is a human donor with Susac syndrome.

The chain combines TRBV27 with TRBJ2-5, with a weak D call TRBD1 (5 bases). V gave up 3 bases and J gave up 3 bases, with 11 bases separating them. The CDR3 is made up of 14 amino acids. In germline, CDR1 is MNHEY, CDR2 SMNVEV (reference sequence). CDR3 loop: CASSFIPGKETQYF. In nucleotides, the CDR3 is TGTGCCAGCAGTTTTATTCCAGGGAAAGAGACCCAGTACTTC.

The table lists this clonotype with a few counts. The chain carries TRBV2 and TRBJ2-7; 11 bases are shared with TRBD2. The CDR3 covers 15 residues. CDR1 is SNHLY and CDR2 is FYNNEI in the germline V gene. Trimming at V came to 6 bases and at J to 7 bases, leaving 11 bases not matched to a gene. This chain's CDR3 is CASRSLAGGQGEQYF. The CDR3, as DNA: TGTGCCAGCAGGTCCCTAGCGGGGGGCCAGGGGGAGCAGTACTTC.

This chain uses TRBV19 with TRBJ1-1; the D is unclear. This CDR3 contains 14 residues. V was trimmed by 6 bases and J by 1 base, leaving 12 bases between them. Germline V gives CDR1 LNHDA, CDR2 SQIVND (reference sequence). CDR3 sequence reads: CASRSRMTNTEAFF. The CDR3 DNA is TGTGCCAGTAGGTCGCGGATGACGAACACTGAAGCTTTCTTT.

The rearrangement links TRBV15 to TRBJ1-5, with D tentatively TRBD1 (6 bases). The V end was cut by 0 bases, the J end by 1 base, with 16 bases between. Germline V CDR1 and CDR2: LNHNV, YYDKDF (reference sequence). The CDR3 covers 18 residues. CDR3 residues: CATSRDWGTGRSNQPQHF. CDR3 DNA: TGTGCCACCAGCAGAGATTGGGGAACAGGGAGGAGCAATCAGCCCCAGCATTTT.

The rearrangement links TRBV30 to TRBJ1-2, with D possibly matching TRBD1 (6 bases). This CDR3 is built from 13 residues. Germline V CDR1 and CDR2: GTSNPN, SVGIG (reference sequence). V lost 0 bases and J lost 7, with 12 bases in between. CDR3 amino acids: CAWSVRGPFGYTF. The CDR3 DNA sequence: TGTGCCTGGAGTGTACGGGGGCCTTTTGGCTACACCTTC.